This is a list of T cell receptor beta chains from one sample in a study of blood T cell repertoires in COVID-19. Profiling relied on immunoSEQ multiplex PCR, and the TCRdb table lists in-frame clones only, not all of them. This sample has under 200,000 clones, with around 86% found just once. Sequencing was done on a sample of peripheral blood. These receptor sequences come from a man younger than 30 with acute or convalescent COVID-19. The CDR3 runs from the conserved cysteine through the conserved F or W. The D gene is left open where the match is weak. The size of a clone is reported for some rows only, either as once, few or many, or as a class for expanded clones.

j_call clone_size d_call v_call cdr3_nt cdr3_aa
TRBJ1-2 once - TRBV25-1 TGTGCCAGCAGCGGTAGCCCCTCGGGCTACACCTTC CASSGSPSGYTF
TRBJ1-1 - - TRBV7-3 TGTGCCAGCAGCTTAAATGGCGGAACTGAAGCTTTCTTT CASSLNGGTEAFF
TRBJ1-1 - - TRBV25-1 TGTGCCAGCAGTGAGGGCGGGGATGGAACTGAAGCTTTCTTT CASSEGGDGTEAFF
TRBJ2-7 - - TRBV14 TGTGCCAGCAGCGAGGGACTGGGGATATACGAGCAGTACTTC CASSEGLGIYEQYF
TRBJ2-3 - TRBD2 TRBV7-8 TGTGCCAGCAGCTTAGAGAGCGGGGGGGTCACAGATACGCAGTATTTT CASSLESGGVTDTQYF
TRBJ1-2 - - TRBV30 TGTGCCTGGAGTCAAACAGGAGACTATGGCTACACCTTC CAWSQTGDYGYTF
TRBJ1-2 - - TRBV30 TGTGCCAGAGAGGGGGTCGGCTTTGGCTACACCTTC CAREGVGFGYTF
TRBJ2-1 - TRBD2 TRBV6-1 TGTGCCAGCAGTGAAGTTGGGACTAGCTGGAACAATGAGCAGTTCTTC CASSEVGTSWNNEQFF
TRBJ2-5 - - TRBV10-3 TGTGCCATCAGTGAGTCGGGACAACAAGAGACCCAGTACTTC CAISESGQQETQYF
TRBJ1-6 - - TRBV5-1 TGCGCCAGCAGCTTGGTGCAGGGGTATAATTCACCCCTCCACTTT CASSLVQGYNSPLHF
TRBJ1-2 - TRBD1 TRBV30 TGTGCCTACACGACAGGGACTAACTATGGCTACACCTTC CAYTTGTNYGYTF
TRBJ1-6 - TRBD1 TRBV2 TGTGCCATCCGTCGGATGTTGGGACAGGTTGGCTCACCCCTCCACTTT CAIRRMLGQVGSPLHF
TRBJ2-7 - - TRBV19 TGTGCCAGTGCCGGAACAGGGTTCTACGAGCAGTACTTC CASAGTGFYEQYF
TRBJ2-5 - - TRBV6-5 TGTGCCAGCAGTCGAACAGGGGGGAGGGGAGAGACCCAGTACTTC CASSRTGGRGETQYF
TRBJ1-2 - TRBD1 TRBV24-1 TGTGCCACCAGTGATGCCGGGCAGGGGGGCTATGGCTACACCTTC CATSDAGQGGYGYTF
TRBJ1-4 - - TRBV7-9 TGTGCCAGCAGCTTAGCGGGGGCCCCTAATGAAAAACTGTTTTTT CASSLAGAPNEKLFF
TRBJ2-1 - TRBD2 TRBV5-6 TGTGCCAGCAGGACCGGGACTAGAGGCGGTTATGAGCAGTTCTTC CASRTGTRGGYEQFF
TRBJ1-6 - - TRBV11-2 TGTGCCACCACAGGGCAGTCCTATAATTCACCCCTCCACTTT CATTGQSYNSPLHF
TRBJ2-3 - TRBD2 TRBV6-1 TGTGCCAGCAGTGAAGCTAGCGGGGGCGGTGGCACAGATACGCAGTATTTT CASSEASGGGGTDTQYF
TRBJ2-1 - TRBD1 TRBV25-1 TGTGCCAGCAGTGACAGGGGGGAGCAGTTCTTC CASSDRGEQFF
TRBJ2-2 - TRBD1 TRBV28 TGTGCCAGCAGCTTCAGGGGGTCAACCACCGGGGAGCTGTTTTTT CASSFRGSTTGELFF
TRBJ2-7 once TRBD1 TRBV30 TGTGCGTGGTGTGGACAGGGGGCTTACGAGCAGTACTTC CAWCGQGAYEQYF
TRBJ1-4 few - TRBV24-1 TGTGCCACCAGTGATGGGGCAACAACTAATGAAAAACTGTTTTTT CATSDGATTNEKLFF
TRBJ1-1 - TRBD1 TRBV2 TGTGCCAGCAGTGACCCAGGGGGGATGAACACTGAAGCTTTCTTT CASSDPGGMNTEAFF
TRBJ1-1 - - TRBV25-1 TGTGCCAGCCTCGGGACCTACGGGAGGACTGAAGCTTTCTTT CASLGTYGRTEAFF
TRBJ1-2 - TRBD1 TRBV19 TGTGCCAGTGGGGGACAGAACTACTATGGCTACACCTTC CASGGQNYYGYTF
TRBJ1-4 - TRBD1 TRBV10-3 TGTGCCATCAGTTCTCAACAGGGGACTAATGAAAAACTGTTTTTT CAISSQQGTNEKLFF
TRBJ2-5 - - TRBV5-1 TGCGCCAGCAGCACGGGACTGCAGGAGACCCAGTACTTC CASSTGLQETQYF
TRBJ1-3 - TRBD1 TRBV19 TGTGCCAGTAGTATTCGGACAGGGTATCGGGACACCATATATTTT CASSIRTGYRDTIYF
TRBJ2-3 - TRBD2 TRBV5-8 TGTGCCAGCAGCTTGGAGTCTAGCGGGGGATCTCGCTCAGATACGCAGTATTTT CASSLESSGGSRSDTQYF
TRBJ1-4 - - TRBV5-4 TGTGCCAGCAGCTTGGGCGGATTAACTAATGAAAAACTGTTTTTT CASSLGGLTNEKLFF
TRBJ2-3 - - TRBV10-3 TGTGCCATCAACAAGGGGTTATCAGATACGCAGTATTTT CAINKGLSDTQYF
TRBJ2-2 - - TRBV5-4 TGTGCCAGCAGCGTGACAGGTCCGAACACCGGGGAGCTGTTTTTT CASSVTGPNTGELFF
TRBJ2-2 - - TRBV5-1 TGCGCCAGCAGACCGGTCGCAGACAGAACCAGTAACACCGGGGAGCTGTTTTTT CASRPVADRTSNTGELFF
TRBJ2-3 once - TRBV18 TGTGCCAGCTCACCAGCTGCGGGACAGACCGATACGCAGTATTTT CASSPAAGQTDTQYF
TRBJ1-2 - TRBD1 TRBV29-1 TGCAGCGCCCGACAGGGTGCGGAAGGCTACACCTTC CSARQGAEGYTF
TRBJ1-2 - - TRBV29-1 TGCAGCGTGCCAAGGGGGAACTATGGCTACACCTTC CSVPRGNYGYTF
TRBJ1-2 - TRBD1 TRBV6-4 TGTGCCAGCAGCTCCGGGACAGGGAGCTATGGCTACACCTTC CASSSGTGSYGYTF
TRBJ1-6 - - TRBV4-1 TGCGCCAGCAGCCAAGTCGGGAATTCACCCCTCCACTTT CASSQVGNSPLHF
TRBJ1-6 - - TRBV3-1/TRBV3-2 TGTGCCAGCAGCCAAGGCGGCTCACCCCTCCACTTT CASSQGGSPLHF
TRBJ1-4 - - TRBV6-5 TGTGCTTCAGGGCCACAGAATAATGAAAAACTGTTTTTT CASGPQNNEKLFF